The next 20 T cell receptor beta chains were all read from a single sample in a study of CD8 T cells in Susac syndrome. After extraction with the RNeasy kit, roughly 0.45 to 1 ug of the RNA was reverse transcribed using random hexamers. TCRdb redid the calling of the immunoSEQ multiplex PCR reads with MiXCR, one entry per CDR3 protein. The profile shows some 100,000 distinct CDR3 sequences, around 90% of them singletons. The sequenced sample consisted of CD4+ T cells from PBMCs. The source is a human donor in good health.

Of note for this clonotype: Germline is not matched at one junction end, which may reflect a read error. The rearrangement uses TRBV29-1 and TRBJ1-1, with D perhaps TRBD1 (5 bases). Germline CDR1 SQVTM, CDR2 ANQGSEA. This CDR3 spans 14 amino acids. The CDR3 here is CSVEAGLANTEVFF. Written as DNA, the CDR3 is TGCAGCGTTGAAGCGGGACTGGCGAACACTGAAGTTTTCTTT.

The V and J genes are TRBV2 and TRBJ1-1, with 8 nucleotides matching TRBD1. The J segment lost 6 bases and the V segment lost 8 bases, leaving 11 bases of the junction unmatched. This CDR3 region has 14 residues. Germline assignment: CDR1 SNHLY and CDR2 FYNNEI. This chain's CDR3 is CASGTGQGTPEAFF. DNA for the CDR3: TGTGCCAGCGGAACAGGACAGGGAACGCCTGAAGCTTTCTTT.

The count of this clonotype is one. In nucleotides, the CDR3 is TGTGCCACCAGCAGACCTGACAGGGAGACCCAGTACTTC. It yields the protein CATSRPDRETQYF. The chain employs TRBV15 and TRBJ2-5; D might be TRBD1 (6 bases). Germline V lookup: CDR1 LNHNV, CDR2 YYDKDF (reference sequence). V was pared by 2 bases and J by 5 bases, with 9 bases between. CDR3 length equals 13 residues.

This clonotype has a single count. V gene TRBV6-4 combines with J gene TRBJ2-1; 8 bases are shared with TRBD1. Trimming took 5 bases from V and 2 from J; bases not matched to a gene: 2. Germline V lookup: CDR1 MRHNA, CDR2 SNTAGT. The CDR3 is 14 amino acids. CDR3 nucleotides: TGTGCCAGCAGTAGGACAGGGACCTACAATGAGCAGTTCTTC. It specifies CASSRTGTYNEQFF.

The chain couples TRBV29-1 to TRBJ2-2; 7 bases agree with TRBD2. CDR3 length: 14 amino acids. CDR1 and CDR2 (germline): SQVTM, ANQGSEA. V shed 6 bases and J 3 bases; nucleotides not matched to a gene: 7. CDR3 amino acids: CSVGGGFDTGELFF. CDR3 nucleotides: TGCAGCGTCGGCGGGGGTTTCGACACCGGGGAGCTGTTTTTT.

The V call is TRBV14, the J call TRBJ1-1, with TRBD1 matching 11 bases. The CDR3 runs 16 residues. Trimming cost V 2 bases and J 4 bases; bases outside gene matches: 6. The V gene's germline CDR1 is SGHDN and CDR2 FVKESK. The DNA for the CDR3 is TGTGCCAGCAGCCAACGGGTAGGGACAGGGGGCACTGAAGCTTTCTTT. Protein: CASSQRVGTGGTEAFF.

This clonotype appeared a few times. The CDR3 reads CASSSDRGSGNTIYF. The CDR3 coding sequence is TGTGCCAGCAGTTCAGACAGGGGGTCTGGAAACACCATATATTTT. This rearrangement joins TRBV7-2 to TRBJ1-3, with 9 bases identical to TRBD1. J gave up 1 base and V 6 bases, and 4 bases lay outside the gene matches. The CDR3 is 15 amino acids. CDR1 is SGHTA, CDR2 FQGNSA, per germline.

The V gene is TRBV29-1, the J gene TRBJ1-2; 7 nucleotides agree with TRBD1. Germline CDR1 is SQVTM and CDR2 is ANQGSEA. J gave up 6 bases and V 4 bases, and 5 bases lay outside the gene matches. The CDR3 is made up of 12 amino acids. CDR3: CSVGKGADGYTF. The CDR3 DNA reads as TGCAGCGTTGGGAAGGGGGCGGATGGCTACACCTTC.

V gene TRBV4-2 combines with J gene TRBJ1-4; a possible D gene is TRBD1 (6 bases). Trimming took 0 bases from V and 5 from J, leaving 13 bases between them. Germline V gene lookup returns CDR1 LGHNA and CDR2 YNFKEQ. The CDR3 runs to 16 residues. The CDR3 coding sequence is TGTGCCAGCAGCCAAGATCGGGGGCAGGGAAATGAAAAACTGTTTTTT. Protein sequence: CASSQDRGQGNEKLFF.

V usage is TRBV7-3 and J usage is TRBJ1-1; D uncertain. V was clipped by 2 bases and J by 3 bases, with 13 bases between them. Germline V CDR1 and CDR2: SGHTA, FQGTGA. This CDR3 has 15 amino acids. The CDR3 DNA reads as TGTGCCAGCAGCTTAGATTTCGGGGAGGACACTGAAGCTTTCTTT. Translation: CASSLDFGEDTEAFF.

Concerning this clonotype itself: At one end, the junction sequence differs from germline, possibly due to a read error. The V and J genes are TRBV15 and TRBJ2-5, with 12 bases aligning to TRBD2. From germline, CDR1 is LNHNV and CDR2 YYDKDF (reference sequence). The CDR3 covers 16 residues. DNA for the CDR3: TGTGCCACCAGCAGAGGCCTAGCGGGAGGGGAAGAGAGCCAGTACTTC. Translated: CATSRGLAGGEESQYF.

This CDR3 is CASSTDGKNIQYF. In DNA form, the CDR3 reads TGTGCCAGCAGCACCGACGGGAAAAACATTCAGTACTTC. The chain couples TRBV7-8 to TRBJ2-4; D is uncertain. With 5 bases removed from V and 4 bases from J, the gap between germline ends came to 9 bases. The CDR3 has 13 residues. Germline V CDR1 and CDR2: SGHVS, FQNEAQ. The whole variable domain, remainder taken from reference TRBV7-8 and TRBJ2-4, is GAGVSQSPRYKVAKRGQDVALRCDPISGHVSLFWYQQALGQGPEFLTYFQNEAQLDKSGLPSDRFFAERPEGSVSTLKIQRTQQEDSAVYLCASSTDGKNIQYFGAGTRLSVL.

This chain joins TRBV7-9 and TRBJ2-1; no reliable D call. CDR3 size: 15 residues. V was pared by 7 bases and J by 5 bases, with 18 bases between. Germline CDR1 reads SEHNR; CDR2 reads FQNEAQ (reference sequence). The CDR3 sequence: CASTHSSGRDNEQFF. The DNA of the CDR3 is TGTGCCAGCACCCATTCGAGTGGCCGCGACAATGAGCAGTTCTTC.

The V gene is TRBV3-1, the J gene TRBJ2-1, with D perhaps matching TRBD1 (6 bases). The germline V gene encodes CDR1 LGHDT and CDR2 YNNKEL (reference sequence). This CDR3 is 14 amino acids long. V lost 10 bases to trimming and J lost 5 bases, with 18 bases between them. For the CDR3, the DNA is TGTGCCACCGAATCCTTGACAGGAAACAATGAGCAGTTCTTC. Translation gives CATESLTGNNEQFF.

The chain couples TRBV27 to TRBJ1-2, with D hard to call. V lost 7 bases and J 1 base, leaving 13 bases between the germline ends. Germline V lookup: CDR1 MNHEY, CDR2 SMNVEV (reference sequence). There are 14 residues in the CDR3. The CDR3 nucleotides read TGTGCCAGCAAGTCTTCGACGGGTAACTATGGCTACACCTTC. Residues: CASKSSTGNYGYTF.

With respect to this clonotype: Its ends do not fully match the called genes, so a read error is possible. This chain connects TRBV10-3 to TRBJ1-2; D is unresolved. The CDR3 extends over 11 amino acids. Germline V CDR1 and CDR2: ENHRY, SYGVKD. The CDR3 DNA reads as TGTGCCATCAGTGCGGGTCACCTTAAGCACTTC. It translates to CAISAGHLKHF.

The J gene is TRBJ2-7, the V gene TRBV5-4, with D unresolved. Trimming shortened V by 0 bases and J by 0 bases, and 4 bases separated the two germline ends. This CDR3 comprises 13 residues. Per germline, CDR1 SGHNT and CDR2 YYREEE (reference sequence). The DNA of the CDR3 is TGTGCCAGCAGCTTGGAGTCCTCCTACGAGCAGTACTTC. As protein: CASSLESSYEQYF.

The chain carries TRBV20-1 and TRBJ1-1; TRBD1 is a possible D gene (5 bases). The ends were cut back, 8 bases at V and 3 bases at J, with 10 bases in the middle. The CDR3 is 11 residues long. CDR1 DFQATT and CDR2 SNEGSKA come from the germline V gene (reference sequence). The chain's CDR3 is CSSRADTEAFF. Here the CDR3 DNA reads TGCAGTTCCAGGGCTGACACTGAAGCTTTCTTT.

V and J are TRBV6-4 and TRBJ2-3; 8 bases map to TRBD1. Germline loops: CDR1 MRHNA, CDR2 SNTAGT. J lost 2 bases, V lost 6 bases, and 4 bases had no gene match. This CDR3 comprises 14 residues. CDR3 nucleotide sequence: TGTGCCAGCAGCGACAGGGGAACCACAGATACGCAGTATTTT. It yields the protein CASSDRGTTDTQYF.

The V gene is TRBV18, the J gene TRBJ2-1; 8 positions agree with TRBD2. After removal of 4 bases from V and 7 bases from J, the junction contained 9 bases not matched to a gene. Germline V gives CDR1 KGHSH, CDR2 LQKENI. This CDR3 comprises 15 residues. Written as DNA, the CDR3 is TGTGCCAGCTCACTGACTAGCGTTCTGTCGAATGAGCAGTTCTTC. This encodes CASSLTSVLSNEQFF. Together with reference TRBV18 and TRBJ2-1, the CDR3 gives the full variable domain: NAGVMQNPRHLVRRRGQEARLRCSPMKGHSHVYWYRQLPEEGLKFMVYLQKENIIDESGMPKERFSAEFPKEGPSILRIQQVVRGDSAAYFCASSLTSVLSNEQFFGPGTRLTVL.